The next 24 T cell receptor beta chains were all read from a single sample in a study of Graves' ophthalmopathy and Graves' hyperthyroidism. CDR3 regions of TCR beta were amplified from RNA transcripts. Following a first-round RT-PCR that used HTBI primers, a second-round multiplex PCR was carried out. TCRdb fed the multiplex PCR reads into MiXCR, producing one record per CDR3 protein. The data hold about 660,000 distinct CDR3 sequences, with about 41% observed a single time. Sequences were obtained from peripheral blood. The receptors stem from an adult man with Graves' ophthalmopathy.

Comments on this clonotype: A much larger clone lies one base from this, so it may be a read error. The conserved phenylalanine or tryptophan normally closing the CDR3 is absent here, so this likely arose from a read error. The chain carries TRBV7-8 and TRBJ2-7; D not resolved. V shed 2 bases and J shed 0 bases, with 11 bases lying between them. Germline V gives CDR1 SGHVS, CDR2 FQNEAQ. The CDR3 consists of 15 residues. The CDR3 region is CASSLWAVSSYEQYL. The CDR3 region has the DNA TGTGCCAGCAGCTTATGGGCAGTGAGCTCCTACGAGCAGTACCTC.

This clonotype was seen ten or more times. This rearrangement joins TRBV13 to TRBJ1-1, with D possibly being TRBD1 (6 bases). Trimming took 5 bases from V and 8 from J, leaving 12 bases between them. Germline V gene data show CDR1 as PRHDT and CDR2 as FYEKMQ (reference sequence). The CDR3 spans 12 residues. Written as DNA, the CDR3 is TGTGCCAGCAGCATATGGACAGTAGAAGCTTTCTTT. This encodes CASSIWTVEAFF.

This clonotype was counted between two and nine times. This chain links TRBV5-1 with TRBJ1-1; D is ambiguous. The V end was cut by 8 bases, the J end by 0 bases, with 17 bases between. The V gene's germline CDR1 is SGHRS and CDR2 YFSETQ. The CDR3 covers 15 residues. CDR3 DNA: TGCGCCAGTAAACTCGGGGAAGGCGTGAACACTGAAGCTTTCTTT. The encoded protein is CASKLGEGVNTEAFF.

This clonotype has ten or more counts. This chain connects TRBV4-2 to TRBJ1-2; no reliable D call. CDR1 and CDR2 from the germline V gene are LGHNA and YNFKEQ. V was cut by 0 bases and J by 1 base, with 9 bases left in between. The length of the CDR3 is 15 residues. The CDR3 sequence: CASSQDGNSNYGYTF. As DNA, the CDR3 is TGTGCCAGCAGCCAAGATGGAAACAGTAACTATGGCTACACCTTC.

About this clonotype itself: It is unclear where the CDR3 begins or ends on the DNA, so no DNA is shown, and the CDR3 is as TCRdb lists it. The chain employs TRBV7-9 and TRBJ1-2; the table's D call, TRBD1, has no DNA check behind it. The germline V gene has CDR1 SEHNR and CDR2 FQNEAQ (reference sequence). The CDR3 region is 14 residues in length, termini included. The CDR3 loop reads CVSSLGGASYGCTF.

The chain links TRBV6-1 to TRBJ1-1; possibly TRBD1 for D (6 bases). The CDR3 has 14 amino acids. From germline, CDR1 is MNHNS and CDR2 SASEGT. V was shortened by 7 bases and J by 11 bases, with 23 bases between the two germline ends. CDR3 bases: TGTGCCAGCACCCAGACATCACAGGGAGGTCCCGCTTTCTTT. Translating it yields CASTQTSQGGPAFF.

With regard to this clonotype: A much larger clone sits a single nucleotide away, making a read error possible. This chain uses TRBV7-2 with TRBJ1-4; TRBD1 aligns across 8 bases. The CDR3 is made up of 14 amino acids. Germline CDR1 is SGHTA and CDR2 is FQGNSA. CDR3 bases: TGTGCCAGCAGGGTGACAGGGGTAAACGAAAGACTGTTTTTT. Translating it yields CASRVTGVNERLFF. Filled out from reference TRBV7-2 and TRBJ1-4, the complete variable domain reads GAGVSQSPSNKVTEKGKDVELRCDPISGHTALYWYRQSLGQGLEFLIYFQGNSAPDKSGLPSDRFSAERTGGSVSTLTIQRTQQEDSAVYLCASRVTGVNERLFFGSGTQLSVL.

This clonotype was counted ten times or more. This chain links TRBV20-1 with TRBJ1-2; tentative D call: TRBD1 (5 bases). The CDR3 sequence is 13 residues long. The V gene lost 5 bases and the J gene lost 0 bases, with 10 bases spanning the gap. The germline V gene has CDR1 DFQATT and CDR2 SNEGSKA (reference sequence). The CDR3 DNA follows: TGCAGTGCTCCCCGGGGCCCTAACTATGGCTACACCTTC. This translates into CSAPRGPNYGYTF.

This clonotype was picked up many times. This sequence joins TRBV20-1 and TRBJ2-7; 10 positions agree with TRBD2. This CDR3 has 15 residues. Germline V gene sequence: CDR1 DFQATT, CDR2 SNEGSKA (reference sequence). Trimming at V came to 2 bases and at J to 3 bases, leaving 7 bases not matched to a gene. The CDR3 sequence is CSARRGGTSVYEQYF. The CDR3 DNA is TGCAGTGCTAGACGAGGGGGGACTAGCGTCTACGAGCAGTACTTC.

The sample holds a few counts of this clonotype. V and J are TRBV29-1 and TRBJ1-2; D not certain. The germline V gene has CDR1 SQVTM and CDR2 ANQGSEA. This CDR3 is built from 13 residues. With 4 bases removed from V and 3 bases from J, the gap between germline ends came to 12 bases. DNA of the CDR3: TGCAGCGTTGCTTCCGGGAAGGACTATGGCTACACCTTC. This gives the protein CSVASGKDYGYTF.

V and J are TRBV4-1 and TRBJ1-4; D not certain. The V end lost 6 bases, the J end lost 5 bases, and 10 bases lay between the germline ends. This CDR3 is 13 amino acids long. CDR1 and CDR2 from the germline V gene are MGHRA and YSYEKL. The CDR3 region has the DNA TGCGCCAGCAGTTACGACACCAATGAAAAACTGTTTTTT. Translating it yields CASSYDTNEKLFF.

This chain joins TRBV7-2 and TRBJ2-5; D is possibly TRBD1 (6 bases). Germline V gives CDR1 SGHTA, CDR2 FQGNSA. V was pared by 1 base and J by 2 bases, with 14 bases between. The CDR3 totals 16 residues. As DNA, the CDR3 is TGTGCCAGCAGCTTAGTTTCAGGGACACGACAAGAGACCCAGTACTTC. As protein: CASSLVSGTRQETQYF. Complete variable domain (other parts from reference TRBV7-2 and TRBJ2-5): GAGVSQSPSNKVTEKGKDVELRCDPISGHTALYWYRQSLGQGLEFLIYFQGNSAPDKSGLPSDRFSAERTGGSVSTLTIQRTQQEDSAVYLCASSLVSGTRQETQYFGPGTRLLVL.

Only one count was recorded for this clonotype. The chain carries TRBV10-3 and TRBJ1-3, with TRBD1 identical over 9 bases. This CDR3 region has 15 residues. The trim removed 6 bases at V and 8 bases at J, leaving 11 bases unmatched. The germline V gene has CDR1 ENHRY and CDR2 SYGVKD. CDR3 in DNA: TGTGCCATCAGGGAGGACAGGGGAGATGGCTACACCATATATTTT. This codes for CAIREDRGDGYTIYF.

This clonotype was counted a few times. The chain combines TRBV20-1 with TRBJ2-7; 13 bases fit TRBD2. The CDR3 extends over 17 amino acids. The germline V gene encodes CDR1 DFQATT and CDR2 SNEGSKA (reference sequence). V was clipped by 3 bases and J by 4 bases; unmatched bases: 12. This CDR3 reads CSASSSGTSGVRYEQYF. The CDR3 DNA reads TGCAGTGCTAGTTCCTCCGGGACTAGCGGGGTGAGATACGAGCAGTACTTC.

Concerning this clonotype: An end of the junction differs from the germline gene, which may be a read error. The chain carries TRBV11-2 and TRBJ1-4, with D perhaps TRBD1 (5 bases). This CDR3 has 12 residues. Germline lookup yields CDR1 SGHAT and CDR2 FQNNGV. This chain's CDR3 is CPTEGRNEKLFF. CDR3 in DNA: TGCCCCACCGAGGGACGTAATGAAAAACTGTTTTTT.

This clonotype was observed a handful of times. The chain combines TRBV6-5 with TRBJ2-2; perhaps TRBD2 as D (6 bases). This CDR3 contains 14 residues. V dropped 6 bases and J dropped 6 bases, with 14 bases sitting between them. Germline assignment: CDR1 MNHEY and CDR2 SVGAGI. This CDR3 reads CASSPGTPAGELFF. In DNA form, the CDR3 reads TGTGCCAGCAGCCCCGGGACTCCTGCCGGGGAGCTGTTTTTT.

The chain carries TRBV10-3 and TRBJ2-6; a possible D gene is TRBD2 (6 bases). This CDR3 contains 14 residues. V gave up 6 bases and J gave up 9 bases, with 15 bases separating them. Germline V gene data show CDR1 as ENHRY and CDR2 as SYGVKD. The CDR3 DNA reads TGTGCCATCAGGGAGGGGCAGGGAGGCAACGTCCTGACTTTC. Its protein is CAIREGQGGNVLTF.

The V and J genes are TRBV9 and TRBJ2-7; D gene ambiguous. V lost 4 bases, J lost 1 base, and 18 bases lay in between. This CDR3 contains 16 residues. Germline lookup yields CDR1 SGDLS and CDR2 YYNGEE. The CDR3 is CASSQDRVLPSYEQYF. The DNA for the CDR3 is TGTGCCAGCAGCCAAGATCGGGTTCTCCCGTCCTACGAGCAGTACTTC.

This clonotype was found many times. This chain links TRBV4-1 with TRBJ2-5; TRBD1 matches at 8 bases. CDR3 length equals 14 residues. V was pared by 3 bases and J by 0 bases, with 0 bases of the junction left unmatched. Germline CDR1 reads MGHRA; CDR2 reads YSYEKL. CDR3 DNA: TGCGCCAGCAGCCAGGACAGGGACCAAGAGACCCAGTACTTC. Translation gives CASSQDRDQETQYF.

The chain carries TRBV29-1 and TRBJ1-3; D is uncertain. The germline V gene has CDR1 SQVTM and CDR2 ANQGSEA. V was clipped by 4 bases and J by 8 bases, with 15 bases between them. The CDR3 is 13 amino acids. CDR3: CSVATNYGYTIYF. Written as DNA, the CDR3 is TGCAGCGTTGCGACCAACTATGGCTACACCATATATTTT.

This clonotype was seen only a few times. The V gene is TRBV12-3 or TRBV12-4, the J gene TRBJ2-2; maybe TRBD1 (7 bases). Between the trimmed V and J ends, which lost 6 bases and 3 bases, there was a span of 11 bases. CDR3 size: 14 residues. This CDR3 reads CASSGGGDTGELFF. The CDR3, as DNA: TGTGCCAGCAGCGGAGGGGGCGACACCGGGGAGCTGTTTTTT.

This clonotype was seen a few times. The genes are TRBV7-7 and TRBJ2-7, with 7 positions matching TRBD1. The CDR3 is 14 residues long. Per germline, CDR1 SSHAT and CDR2 FNYEAQ (reference sequence). V trimming: 5 bases; J trimming: 6 bases; junction bases outside the gene matches: 10. The CDR3, as DNA: TGTGCCAGCAGCGCCTCAGGGGGTCATGCCGAGCAGTACTTC. The encoded protein is CASSASGGHAEQYF.

This clonotype has at least ten counts. The chain employs TRBV7-8 and TRBJ1-2; D is perhaps TRBD1 (5 bases). Germline assignment: CDR1 SGHVS and CDR2 FQNEAQ. The CDR3 runs to 15 residues. Trimming took 5 bases from V and 3 from J, leaving 16 bases between them. CDR3 DNA sequence: TGTGCCAGCAGCCATGGGGCGGGGGACTACTATGGCTACACCTTC. Its protein is CASSHGAGDYYGYTF.

Many counts were recorded for this clonotype. The V and J genes are TRBV2 and TRBJ2-5, with D tentatively TRBD2 (5 bases). CDR3 length equals 13 residues. Trimming stripped 5 bases from V and 2 bases from J, with 9 bases between. The germline V gene has CDR1 SNHLY and CDR2 FYNNEI. CDR3 region: CASSRGEQETQYF. The CDR3 DNA reads as TGTGCCAGCAGTCGGGGAGAACAAGAGACCCAGTACTTC.